What follows is one T cell receptor (beta chain) and its context. This specimen belongs to a study of control samples from healthy donors and cancer patients. Method: immunoSEQ multiplex PCR; TCRdb's copy keeps in-frame clones and lacks some. Of about 84,000 clones listed, 91% were seen once; the top ten hold around 17%. Trimming took off 2 bases at V and 8 bases at J, with 10 bases between the two ends. CDR1 SGHKS and CDR2 YYEKEE come from the germline V gene (reference sequence). This CDR3 is 13 amino acids long. This rearrangement joins TRBV5-5 to TRBJ1-4; D remains ambiguous. The receptor comes from a man between 50 and 59 years old in good health. Material: blood. Here the CDR3 reads CASSLRRGEKLFF. The CDR3 nucleotides read TGTGCCAGCAGCTTACGTCGGGGAGAAAAACTGTTTTTT.